A selection of T cell receptor beta chains follows, all from one sample in a study of blood T cells in healthy people across ages. TCRdb used MiXCR to reprocess the 5' RACE reads, holding one entry per CDR3 protein. Among fewer than 1 million distinct CDR3 sequences listed, under 55% were seen once. Sequencing input: blood. These receptor sequences come from a man aged 55-75 years in good health. Both conserved end residues are part of each CDR3. D genes are given only for firm matches. Some rows mark clone size as missing; the rest say once, few, many or name a class of expanded clone.

d_call: -; j_call: TRBJ2-7; v_call: TRBV20-1; clone_size: -; cdr3_nt: TGCAGTGCTAGCGAGGGAGGCGAGCAGTACTTC; cdr3_aa: CSASEGGEQYF
d_call: TRBD1; j_call: TRBJ2-2; v_call: TRBV7-2; clone_size: -; cdr3_nt: TGTGCCAGCAGCTTTACAGGGGGCAGGACCGGGGAGCTGTTTTTT; cdr3_aa: CASSFTGGRTGELFF
d_call: -; j_call: TRBJ1-5; v_call: TRBV11-2; clone_size: -; cdr3_nt: TGTGCCAGCAGCTTAGGAGGCATGAGGGGCGGTCAGCCCCAGCATTTT; cdr3_aa: CASSLGGMRGGQPQHF
d_call: -; j_call: TRBJ2-1; v_call: TRBV24-1; clone_size: few; cdr3_nt: TGTGCCACCAGTGACAGAAACAATGAGCAGTTCTTC; cdr3_aa: CATSDRNNEQFF
d_call: -; j_call: TRBJ2-6; v_call: TRBV5-6; clone_size: few; cdr3_nt: TGTGCCAGCAGCTTGGTGGGCAGAAGCTCTGGGGCCAACGTCCTGACTTTC; cdr3_aa: CASSLVGRSSGANVLTF
d_call: TRBD2; j_call: TRBJ2-5; v_call: TRBV20-1; clone_size: -; cdr3_nt: TGCAGTGCTAAAAAACTAGCGGGGGACCAAGAGACCCAGTACTTC; cdr3_aa: CSAKKLAGDQETQYF
d_call: -; j_call: TRBJ2-1; v_call: TRBV6-5; clone_size: -; cdr3_nt: TGTGCCAGCCACAAGGGACTCCCGTCCTACAATGAGCAGTTCTTC; cdr3_aa: CASHKGLPSYNEQFF
d_call: -; j_call: TRBJ2-5; v_call: TRBV7-3; clone_size: few; cdr3_nt: TGTGCCAGCAGCTTAATACGGGGTGAAGCCCAGTACTTC; cdr3_aa: CASSLIRGEAQYF
d_call: -; j_call: TRBJ2-3; v_call: TRBV24-1; clone_size: -; cdr3_nt: TGTGCCACCAGTGATTCTGGGTCAGGTACGCAGTATTTT; cdr3_aa: CATSDSGSGTQYF
d_call: -; j_call: TRBJ2-1; v_call: TRBV20-1; clone_size: -; cdr3_nt: TGCAGTACCCTAGGCGGAGGCTACAATGAGCAGTTCTTC; cdr3_aa: CSTLGGGYNEQFF
d_call: -; j_call: TRBJ1-4; v_call: TRBV11-2; clone_size: -; cdr3_nt: TGTGCCAGCAGCGCGGGGGTTTCTAATGAAAAACTGTTTTTT; cdr3_aa: CASSAGVSNEKLFF
d_call: TRBD1; j_call: TRBJ1-5; v_call: TRBV13; clone_size: -; cdr3_nt: TGTGCCAGCAGCTTAGGCCTTAAGGGGACAGGGGGTCGTTTCTTTGATCAGCCCCAGCATTTT; cdr3_aa: CASSLGLKGTGGRFFDQPQHF
d_call: TRBD1; j_call: TRBJ1-1; v_call: TRBV25-1; clone_size: -; cdr3_nt: TGTGCCAGCAGTGAATCAGGGGGCTACACTGAAGCTTTCTTT; cdr3_aa: CASSESGGYTEAFF
d_call: -; j_call: TRBJ2-3; v_call: TRBV29-1; clone_size: -; cdr3_nt: TGCAGCGTTGTTAAACGACCCGCAGATACGCAGTATTTT; cdr3_aa: CSVVKRPADTQYF
d_call: -; j_call: TRBJ1-6; v_call: TRBV6-5; clone_size: -; cdr3_nt: TGTGCCAGCACTGTGGGCAGAATATATAATTCACCCCTCCACTTT; cdr3_aa: CASTVGRIYNSPLHF
d_call: TRBD1; j_call: TRBJ2-7; v_call: TRBV5-5; clone_size: -; cdr3_nt: TGTGCCAGCAGCTTGGCCGCAGGGACAGGCTCCGTTATGTACTTC; cdr3_aa: CASSLAAGTGSVMYF
d_call: -; j_call: TRBJ1-4; v_call: TRBV4-3; clone_size: few; cdr3_nt: TGCGCCAGCAGTCCAAGAACTCAGGGGCTCTCTAATGAAAAACTGTTTTTT; cdr3_aa: CASSPRTQGLSNEKLFF
d_call: TRBD1; j_call: TRBJ2-7; v_call: TRBV6-2/TRBV6-3; clone_size: few; cdr3_nt: TGTGCCAGCAGTTTCCGGGACAGGGGGCTATACGAGCAGTACTTC; cdr3_aa: CASSFRDRGLYEQYF
d_call: -; j_call: TRBJ2-7; v_call: TRBV7-2; clone_size: few; cdr3_nt: TGTGCCAGCAGCCCCTTTGATGCCTACGAGCAGTACTTC; cdr3_aa: CASSPFDAYEQYF
d_call: -; j_call: TRBJ2-5; v_call: TRBV7-6; clone_size: -; cdr3_nt: TGTGCCAGCAGTTCCTACGCCGGGTCCCGAGGGGAGACCCAGTACTTC; cdr3_aa: CASSSYAGSRGETQYF
d_call: -; j_call: TRBJ1-1; v_call: TRBV15; clone_size: -; cdr3_nt: TGTGCCCCATTAAACAGCTTGAACACTGAAGCTTTCTTT; cdr3_aa: CAPLNSLNTEAFF
d_call: TRBD2; j_call: TRBJ2-3; v_call: TRBV12-3/TRBV12-4; clone_size: -; cdr3_nt: TGTGCCAACAGTTTTAAGGACGGGGGGACAGATACGCAGTATTTT; cdr3_aa: CANSFKDGGTDTQYF
d_call: TRBD2; j_call: TRBJ2-2; v_call: TRBV7-2; clone_size: -; cdr3_nt: TGTGCCAGCAGCTCGCTAGGCGGGGGGATCACCGGGGAGCTGTTTTTT; cdr3_aa: CASSSLGGGITGELFF
d_call: TRBD2; j_call: TRBJ2-1; v_call: TRBV3-1; clone_size: few; cdr3_nt: TGTGCCAGCAGCCAAGATGATCGGACTAGTGTGTTCTTC; cdr3_aa: CASSQDDRTSVFF
d_call: -; j_call: TRBJ1-5; v_call: TRBV27; clone_size: -; cdr3_nt: TGTGCCAGCAGACCCAACCGCAATAGCAATCAGCCCCAGCATTTT; cdr3_aa: CASRPNRNSNQPQHF
d_call: TRBD1; j_call: TRBJ1-2; v_call: TRBV20-1; clone_size: -; cdr3_nt: TGCAGTGCTTGGGACAGGGGGAGGTATGGCTACACCTTC; cdr3_aa: CSAWDRGRYGYTF
d_call: TRBD2; j_call: TRBJ2-5; v_call: TRBV3-1; clone_size: -; cdr3_nt: TGTGCCAGCAGCCTCCGGGAGGGTTTTCAGACCCAGTACTTC; cdr3_aa: CASSLREGFQTQYF